The clone carrying this T cell receptor gamma chain was found once. One end of the junction is discordant with germline, which a read error may explain. These data come from a study of gamma-delta chains in newborns, infants, children. TCRdb re-processed the reads via CATT. The sample yields roughly 1,500 gamma-chain clones, 66% seen once. The source of this sequence is a child who was a newborn, infant or young child, either healthy, febrile or measles-vaccinated (not recorded which). Input material: blood.

This CDR3 is CATRDGPNKKLF. The DNA of the CDR3 is TGTGCCACCCGGGACGGTCCCAATAAGAAACTCTTT. The chain recombines TRGV2 with TRGJ1 or TRGJ2. The J gene, left out of TCRdb, was set here by checking the DNA against germline. The germline CDR1 and CDR2 sequences are EGSNGY and YDSYNSKV. This CDR3 has 12 residues.